A selection of T cell receptor beta chains follows, all from one sample in a study of T cell changes during pregnancy in multiple sclerosis. The method was immunoSEQ multiplex PCR; TCRdb's version includes in-frame clones alone and lacks a portion of them. This table has under 100,000 clones, under 95% appearing once. The material was peripheral blood, obtained in the first trimester of pregnancy. The receptors originated from a female donor in good health, enrolled as a control in a pregnancy study. Each CDR3 is given with its conserved first and last residue. A D gene is named only where the DNA matches it firmly.

TRBJ2-2 | TRBV5-8 | TRBD1 | TGTGCCAGCAGCACTGAACAGGGGGCGGTCGGGGAGCTGTTTTTT | CASSTEQGAVGELFF
TRBJ2-3 | TRBV9 | TRBD2 | TGTGCCAGCAGCTCGCCGCGGGGGGGCACAGATACGCAGTATTTT | CASSSPRGGTDTQYF
TRBJ2-3 | TRBV11-3 | TRBD1 | TGTGCCAGCAGCCCAGGGGGCGTCAGCACAGATACGCAGTATTTT | CASSPGGVSTDTQYF
TRBJ1-5 | TRBV18 | NA | TGTGCCAGCTCACCCGGCGGGGGGGGTAATCAGCCCCAGCATTTT | CASSPGGGGNQPQHF
TRBJ2-4 | TRBV4-1 | TRBD1 | TGCGCCAGCAGCCAGGGAATTAGACAGGGCGTAGCCAAAAACATTCAGTACTTC | CASSQGIRQGVAKNIQYF
TRBJ2-5 | TRBV6-6 | TRBD2 | TGTGCCAGCTGGGGACTAGCGGGAGCTAACAAAGAGACCCAGTACTTC | CASWGLAGANKETQYF
TRBJ1-2 | TRBV29-1 | TRBD1 | TGCAGCGTTCGGACAGGGGCCAACTATGGCTACACCTTC | CSVRTGANYGYTF
TRBJ2-2 | TRBV4-3 | NA | TGCGCCAGCAGCCGCGGTACAGGACGCACCGGGGAGCTGTTTTTT | CASSRGTGRTGELFF
TRBJ2-1 | TRBV9 | NA | TGTGCCAGCAGCGAGGGGGACAATGAGCAGTTCTTC | CASSEGDNEQFF
TRBJ2-5 | TRBV7-2 | TRBD2 | TGTGCCAGCAGCTGGCTAGCGGGGACCCAAGAGACCCAGTACTTC | CASSWLAGTQETQYF